This T cell receptor beta chain was captured by sequencing in a study of T cell responses to AZD1222 COVID-19 vaccine. The study's findings and limits: CD4 TCRs covered the whole spike, strongest at regions 160-218 and 743-854.

Assay used: immunoSEQ multiplex PCR; TCRdb lists only in-frame clones, some missing. The sample has about 110,000 clones; 80% to 95% are singletons. CDR1 is SNHLY, CDR2 FYNNEI, per germline. V dropped 7 bases and J dropped 3 bases, with 17 bases sitting between them. CDR3 length: 15 residues. A single count supports this clone. Its matching antigen is unknown. The TCR originated in an adult who received the AZD1222 COVID-19 vaccine. The chain combines TRBV2 with TRBJ2-3, with D unresolved. The sample consisted of peripheral blood, taken 28 days after the second AZD1222 dose. In DNA form, the CDR3 reads TGTGCCAGCATCATTGAAATGGACCCTACAGATACGCAGTATTTT. As protein: CASIIEMDPTDTQYF. Using reference TRBV2 and TRBJ2-3 for the parts outside the CDR3, the full variable domain is EPEVTQTPSHQVTQMGQEVILRCVPISNHLYFYWYRQILGQKVEFLVSFYNNEISEKSEIFDDQFSVERPDGSNFTLKIRSTKLEDSAMYFCASIIEMDPTDTQYFGPGTRLTVL.